One and the same sample provided the 9 T cell receptor beta chains below, sequenced in a study of PD-L1 blockade in urothelial cancer. Time point reported: peripheral blood 6 weeks after treatment start. Using immunoSEQ multiplex PCR, the repertoire was profiled, and TCRdb retains in-frame clones only, with some absent. The table records around 80,000 clones, around 93% of them present only once. This sample comprised PBMCs, obtained around atezolizumab (anti-PD-L1) treatment. Every receptor here comes from a woman of 80 years or more with urothelial cancer.

This sequence joins TRBV5-1 and TRBJ2-7, with 12 bases aligning to TRBD1. The CDR3 extends over 16 amino acids. V dropped 4 bases and J dropped 1; count of bases not matched to a gene: 6. Germline V lookup: CDR1 SGHRS, CDR2 YFSETQ. DNA for the CDR3: TGCGCCAGCAGCGTTTCGGGACAGGGGGCATCCTACGAGCAGTACTTC. Residues: CASSVSGQGASYEQYF.

The genes are TRBV5-1 and TRBJ2-2; 7 positions agree with TRBD2. CDR1 and CDR2 from the germline V gene are SGHRS and YFSETQ. V dropped 4 bases and J dropped 4; count of bases not matched to a gene: 4. This CDR3 has 14 residues. This CDR3 is CASSPGTTTGELFF. The CDR3 DNA is TGCGCCAGCAGCCCAGGGACTACCACCGGGGAGCTGTTTTTT.

V gene TRBV2 combines with J gene TRBJ2-3; D is perhaps TRBD2 (6 bases). The germline V gene encodes CDR1 SNHLY and CDR2 FYNNEI. The CDR3 has 18 amino acids. The V end lost 1 base, the J end lost 0 bases, and 17 bases lay between the germline ends. CDR3 in amino acids: CASSEEGSGHLSTDTQYF. DNA of the CDR3: TGTGCCAGCAGTGAAGAGGGGAGCGGGCACCTTAGCACAGATACGCAGTATTTT.

The rearrangement joins TRBV27 to TRBJ1-2; 8 nucleotides line up with TRBD1. This CDR3 contains 15 residues. V dropped 5 bases and J dropped 2; count of bases not matched to a gene: 7. In germline, CDR1 is MNHEY, CDR2 SMNVEV (reference sequence). The CDR3: CASSLTGATNYGYTF. The CDR3 nucleotides read TGTGCCAGCAGTCTGACAGGGGCGACCAACTATGGCTACACCTTC.

This clone came up once. The rearrangement links TRBV6-1 to TRBJ2-7; D not resolved. This CDR3 has 15 residues. Germline CDR1 and CDR2: MNHNS and SASEGT. Trimming took off 3 bases at V and 3 bases at J, with 15 bases between the two ends. The CDR3: CASSDGWRDVYEQYF. The CDR3, as DNA: TGTGCCAGCAGTGACGGCTGGAGAGATGTCTACGAGCAGTACTTC.

DNA of the CDR3: TGCGCCAGCAGCCCTGTGCAGGGGAAAGGGACTGAAGCTTTCTTT. It specifies CASSPVQGKGTEAFF. The V and J genes are TRBV5-1 and TRBJ1-1, with D possibly being TRBD1 (6 bases). The V end lost 4 bases, the J end lost 5 bases, and 18 bases lay between the germline ends. Germline CDR1 is SGHRS and CDR2 is YFSETQ. The CDR3 loop spans 15 amino acids.

The V call is TRBV5-4, the J call TRBJ2-2, with 11 bases matching TRBD2. CDR3 length equals 18 residues. Trimming cost V 4 bases and J 4 bases; bases outside gene matches: 12. CDR1 SGHNT and CDR2 YYREEE come from the germline V gene (reference sequence). CDR3 coding DNA: TGTGCCAGCAGCCCTTCTAGCGGGAGGCCGGGGGGCACCGGGGAGCTGTTTTTT. It is translated as CASSPSSGRPGGTGELFF. Combining the CDR3 with reference TRBV5-4 and TRBJ2-2 gives the whole variable domain ETGVTQSPTHLIKTRGQQVTLRCSSQSGHNTVSWYQQALGQGPQFIFQYYREEENGRGNFPPRFSGLQFPNYSSELNVNALELDDSALYLCASSPSSGRPGGTGELFFGEGSRLTVL.

The V call is TRBV7-9, the J call TRBJ2-3; TRBD2 agrees at 12 bases. V shed 4 bases and J 4 bases; nucleotides not matched to a gene: 9. Looked up from germline, CDR1 is SEHNR and CDR2 is FQNEAQ (reference sequence). This CDR3 is 17 amino acids long. Written as DNA, the CDR3 is TGTGCCAGCAGCTCGGATCTACTAGCGGGAGGCCCAGATACGCAGTATTTT. It translates to CASSSDLLAGGPDTQYF.

This chain connects TRBV28 to TRBJ2-1, with TRBD2 identical over 10 bases. Trimming cost V 5 bases and J 10 bases; bases outside gene matches: 14. Germline loops: CDR1 MDHEN, CDR2 SYDVKM. The CDR3 has 16 amino acids. The CDR3 protein is CASSRGAGGPRNEQFF. CDR3 DNA: TGTGCCAGCAGTCGGGGAGCGGGAGGGCCTAGGAACGAGCAGTTCTTC.